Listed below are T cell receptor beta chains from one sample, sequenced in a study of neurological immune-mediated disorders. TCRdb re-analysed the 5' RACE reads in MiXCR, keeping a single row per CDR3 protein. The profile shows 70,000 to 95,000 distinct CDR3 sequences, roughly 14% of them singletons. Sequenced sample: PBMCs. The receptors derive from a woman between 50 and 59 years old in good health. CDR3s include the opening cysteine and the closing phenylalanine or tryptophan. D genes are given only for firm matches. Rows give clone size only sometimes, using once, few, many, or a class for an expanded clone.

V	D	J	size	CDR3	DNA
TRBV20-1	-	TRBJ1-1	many	CSARDQGVRNTEAFF	TGCAGTGCTAGAGACCAGGGTGTACGGAACACTGAAGCTTTCTTT
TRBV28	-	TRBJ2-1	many	CASTQHGGNYNEQFF	TGTGCCAGCACCCAACATGGCGGGAACTACAATGAGCAGTTCTTC
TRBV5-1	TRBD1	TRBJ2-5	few	CASSDGTDLTQYF	TGCGCCAGCAGCGACGGGACAGACCTGACCCAGTACTTC
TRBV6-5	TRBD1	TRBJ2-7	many	CASSTTGASGYEQYF	TGTGCCAGCAGTACAACAGGGGCATCGGGCTACGAGCAGTACTTC
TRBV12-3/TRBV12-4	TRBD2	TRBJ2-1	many	CASSPGLAGEYNEQFF	TGTGCCAGCAGTCCGGGACTAGCGGGGGAATACAATGAGCAGTTCTTC
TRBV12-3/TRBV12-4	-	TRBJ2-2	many	CASNPGSLNTGELFF	TGTGCCAGCAATCCGGGCTCTTTAAACACCGGGGAGCTGTTTTTT
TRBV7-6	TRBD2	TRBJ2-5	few	CASSLWTSGGQETQYF	TGTGCCAGCAGTCTATGGACTAGCGGGGGACAAGAGACCCAGTACTTC
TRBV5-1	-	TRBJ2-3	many	CASSPIGGSDADTQYF	TGCGCCAGCAGCCCGATCGGCGGTTCTGACGCAGATACGCAGTATTTT
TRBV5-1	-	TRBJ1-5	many	CASSLLGLNQPQHF	TGCGCCAGCAGCTTGTTGGGATTGAATCAGCCCCAGCATTTT
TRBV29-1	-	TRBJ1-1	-	CSGDRQNTEAFF	TGCAGCGGCGACAGACAGAACACTGAAGCTTTCTTT
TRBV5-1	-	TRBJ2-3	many	CASSSTVEDTQYF	TGCGCCAGCAGCTCAACCGTGGAAGATACGCAGTATTTT
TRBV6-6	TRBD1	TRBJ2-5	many	CASSYRGSYETQYF	TGTGCCAGCTCATACAGGGGGTCCTATGAGACCCAGTACTTC
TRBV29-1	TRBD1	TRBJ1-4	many	CSVDGMGQGNEKLFF	TGCAGCGTTGATGGTATGGGACAGGGGAATGAAAAACTGTTTTTT
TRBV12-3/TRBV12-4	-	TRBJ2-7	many	CASSSLTGTYEQYF	TGTGCCAGCAGTTCCCTGACAGGTACCTACGAGCAGTACTTC
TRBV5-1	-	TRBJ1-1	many	CASSFGQMNTEAFF	TGCGCCAGCAGCTTTGGACAGATGAACACTGAAGCTTTCTTT
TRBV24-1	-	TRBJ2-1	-	CATSGQRPAGGDEQFF	TGTGCCACCAGCGGACAAAGACCCGCCGGCGGCGATGAGCAGTTCTTC
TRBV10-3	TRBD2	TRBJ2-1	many	CAISGLLAGGTNEQFF	TGTGCCATCAGTGGCCTACTAGCGGGGGGGACAAATGAGCAGTTCTTC
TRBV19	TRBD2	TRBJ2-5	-	CATSSGRAGETQYF	TGTGCCACCTCCAGCGGGAGGGCCGGGGAGACCCAGTACTTC
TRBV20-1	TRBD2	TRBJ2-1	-	CSARYLAGPRGSYSEQFF	TGCAGTGCTAGGTACCTAGCGGGGCCCCGGGGAAGCTACAGTGAGCAGTTCTTC
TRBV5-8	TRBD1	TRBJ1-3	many	CASSLGGQSNSGNTIYF	TGTGCCAGCAGCTTGGGGGGACAGTCGAACTCTGGAAACACCATATATTTT
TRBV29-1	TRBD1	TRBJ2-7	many	CSGRDRAYEQYF	TGCAGCGGACGGGACAGAGCCTACGAGCAGTACTTC
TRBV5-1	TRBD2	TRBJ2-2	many	CASSLAAGGPNTGELFF	TGCGCCAGCAGCTTGGCAGCGGGGGGGCCGAACACCGGGGAGCTGTTTTTT
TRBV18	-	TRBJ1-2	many	CASSPEGPYGYTF	TGTGCCAGCTCACCAGAGGGCCCCTATGGCTACACCTTC
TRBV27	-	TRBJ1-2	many	CASSTTGSYGYTF	TGTGCCAGCAGTACCACGGGGTCCTATGGCTACACCTTC
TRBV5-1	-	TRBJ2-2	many	CASSLTGSTGELFF	TGCGCCAGCAGCTTAACAGGGAGCACCGGGGAGCTGTTTTTT
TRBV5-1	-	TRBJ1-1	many	CASSFDHPTEAFF	TGCGCCAGCAGCTTCGACCATCCCACTGAAGCTTTCTTT
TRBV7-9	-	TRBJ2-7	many	CASSPGGVYEQYF	TGTGCCAGCAGCCCAGGGGGGGTCTACGAGCAGTACTTC
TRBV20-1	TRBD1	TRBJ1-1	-	CSAEQGLNTEAFF	TGCAGTGCCGAACAGGGGTTGAACACTGAAGCTTTCTTT
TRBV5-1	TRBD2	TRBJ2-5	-	CASSSRAGGTQETQYF	TGCGCCAGCAGCTCACGAGCGGGAGGGACTCAAGAGACCCAGTACTTC
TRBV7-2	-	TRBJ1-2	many	CASSPPGRIYGYTF	TGTGCCAGCAGCCCACCGGGACGGATCTATGGCTACACCTTC
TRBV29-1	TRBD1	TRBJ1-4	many	CSGLQGANEKLFF	TGCAGCGGTTTACAGGGGGCTAATGAAAAACTGTTTTTT
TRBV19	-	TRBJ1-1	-	CAASASRGTEAFF	TGTGCCGCTTCCGCATCTCGAGGCACTGAAGCTTTCTTT
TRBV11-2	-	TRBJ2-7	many	CASSLNRPLEQYF	TGTGCCAGCAGCTTAAACAGGCCTTTGGAGCAGTACTTC
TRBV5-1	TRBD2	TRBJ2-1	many	CASSLALQAGRAGEQFF	TGCGCCAGCAGCTTGGCACTACAAGCGGGAAGAGCAGGTGAGCAGTTCTTC
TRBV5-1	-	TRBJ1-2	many	CASSPTRDNYGYTF	TGCGCCAGCAGCCCCACCAGGGATAACTATGGCTACACCTTC
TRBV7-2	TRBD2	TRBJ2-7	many	CASSLERLAVYEQYF	TGTGCCAGCAGCTTAGAAAGGCTAGCGGTTTACGAGCAGTACTTC
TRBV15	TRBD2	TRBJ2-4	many	CATSRRSGGGNIQYF	TGTGCCACCAGCAGACGTTCCGGGGGGGGAAACATTCAGTACTTC
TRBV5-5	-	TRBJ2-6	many	CASSLNSNTGANVLTF	TGTGCCAGCAGCTTGAACAGCAATACTGGGGCCAACGTCCTGACTTTC
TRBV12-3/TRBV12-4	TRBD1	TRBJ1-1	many	CASTGTGRNTEAFF	TGTGCCAGCACCGGGACAGGGCGGAACACTGAAGCTTTCTTT
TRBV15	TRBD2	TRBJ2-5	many	CATSRGGLAGQETQYF	TGTGCCACCAGCAGAGGAGGACTAGCGGGACAAGAGACCCAGTACTTC
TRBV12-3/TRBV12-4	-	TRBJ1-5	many	CASSSYGGGGQPQHF	TGTGCCAGCAGTTCCTACGGGGGGGGAGGACAGCCCCAGCATTTT
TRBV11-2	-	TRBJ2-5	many	CASSLPRVLQETQYF	TGTGCCAGCAGCTTACCGAGAGTCCTGCAAGAGACCCAGTACTTC